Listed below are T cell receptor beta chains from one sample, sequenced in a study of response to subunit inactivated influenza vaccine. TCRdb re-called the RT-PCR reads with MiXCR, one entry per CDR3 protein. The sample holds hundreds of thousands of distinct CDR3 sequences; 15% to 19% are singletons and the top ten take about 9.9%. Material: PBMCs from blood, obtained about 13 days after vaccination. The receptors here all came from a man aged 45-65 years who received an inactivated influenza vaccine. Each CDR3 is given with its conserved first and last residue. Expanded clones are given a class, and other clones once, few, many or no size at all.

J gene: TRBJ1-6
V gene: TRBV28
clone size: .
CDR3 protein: CASSSPGTGDSPLHF

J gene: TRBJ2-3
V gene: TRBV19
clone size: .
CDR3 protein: CASSIPAETDTQYF

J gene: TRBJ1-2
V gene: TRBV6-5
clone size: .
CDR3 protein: CASSSRGQGHGYTF

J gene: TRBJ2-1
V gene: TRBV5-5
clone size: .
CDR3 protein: CASSRVGQGVNNEQFF

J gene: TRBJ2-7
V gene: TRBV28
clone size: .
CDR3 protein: CASRATGKIYEQYF

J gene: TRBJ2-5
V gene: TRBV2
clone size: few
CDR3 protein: CASSESLETQYF

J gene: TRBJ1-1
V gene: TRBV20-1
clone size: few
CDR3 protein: CSASLDRNTEAFF

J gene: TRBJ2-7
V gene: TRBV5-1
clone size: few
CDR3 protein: CASSQLATLEQYF

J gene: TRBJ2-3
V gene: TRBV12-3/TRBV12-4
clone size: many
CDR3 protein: CASSPGLAPDTQYF

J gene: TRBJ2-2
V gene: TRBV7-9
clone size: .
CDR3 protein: CVSSLGQGRTGELFF

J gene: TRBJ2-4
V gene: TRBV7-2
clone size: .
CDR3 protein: CASSPGGDKNIQYF

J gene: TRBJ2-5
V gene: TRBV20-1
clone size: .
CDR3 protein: CSARSRQGQETQYF

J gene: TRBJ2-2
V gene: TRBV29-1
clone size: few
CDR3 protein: CSVALGTGATGELFF

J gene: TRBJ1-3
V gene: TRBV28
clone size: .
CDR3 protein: CASWTGTLGNTIYF

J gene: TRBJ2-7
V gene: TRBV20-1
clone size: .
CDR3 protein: CSAIELDRAYEQYF

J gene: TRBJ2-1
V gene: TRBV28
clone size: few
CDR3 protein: CASSTKVDGEDEQFF

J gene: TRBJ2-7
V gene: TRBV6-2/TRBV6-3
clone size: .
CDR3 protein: CASSYSLAGNYEQYF

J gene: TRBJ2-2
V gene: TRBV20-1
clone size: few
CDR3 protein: CSATPQGELFF

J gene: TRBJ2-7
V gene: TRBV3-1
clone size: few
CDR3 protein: CASSPDHTGTSGRSYEQYF

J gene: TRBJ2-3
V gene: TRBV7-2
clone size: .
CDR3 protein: CASSLPSGRVGADTQYF

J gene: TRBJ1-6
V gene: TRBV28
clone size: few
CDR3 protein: CATRTGGSSPLHF

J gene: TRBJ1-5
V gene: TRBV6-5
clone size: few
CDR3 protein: CASSYSDRDQPQHF

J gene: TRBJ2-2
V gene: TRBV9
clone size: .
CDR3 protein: CASSVEASEVGELFF

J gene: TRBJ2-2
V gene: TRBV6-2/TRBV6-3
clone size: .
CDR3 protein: CASSWTAIITNTGELFF

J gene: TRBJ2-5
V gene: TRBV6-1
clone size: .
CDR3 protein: CASSVEGSRKETQYF

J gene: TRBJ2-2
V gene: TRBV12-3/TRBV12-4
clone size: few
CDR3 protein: CASSLAGGGTGELFF

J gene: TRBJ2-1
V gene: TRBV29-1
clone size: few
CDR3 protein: CSATPANSYNEQFF

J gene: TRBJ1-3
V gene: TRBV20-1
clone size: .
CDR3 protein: CSAREGTAGNTIYF

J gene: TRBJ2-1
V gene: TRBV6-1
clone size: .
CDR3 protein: CASSEGGLEINEQFF

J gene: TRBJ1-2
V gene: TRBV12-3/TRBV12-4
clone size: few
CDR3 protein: CASTPSRGASYGYTF

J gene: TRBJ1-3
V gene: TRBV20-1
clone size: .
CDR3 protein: CSARRRVPGNTIYF

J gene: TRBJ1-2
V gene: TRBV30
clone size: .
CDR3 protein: CAWRGTGRYYGYTF

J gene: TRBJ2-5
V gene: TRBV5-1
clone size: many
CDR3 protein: CASSLRASETQYF

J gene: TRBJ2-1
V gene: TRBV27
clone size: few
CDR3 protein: CASSSRRTGSSYNEQFF

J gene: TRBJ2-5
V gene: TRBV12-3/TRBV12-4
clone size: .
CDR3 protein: CASSLSSKETQYF

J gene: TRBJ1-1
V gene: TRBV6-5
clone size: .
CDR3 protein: CASSYSGGARTEAFF

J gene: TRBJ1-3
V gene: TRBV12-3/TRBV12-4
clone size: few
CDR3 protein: CATVKRGYGNTIYF

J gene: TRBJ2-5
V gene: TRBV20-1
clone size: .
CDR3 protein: CSASPVQRETQYF

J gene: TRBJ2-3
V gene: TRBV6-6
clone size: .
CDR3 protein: CALGWDTQYF

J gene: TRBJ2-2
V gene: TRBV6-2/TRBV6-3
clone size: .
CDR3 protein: CACSYYTSANTGELFF

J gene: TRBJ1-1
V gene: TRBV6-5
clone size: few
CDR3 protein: CASSYSPGMNTEAFF

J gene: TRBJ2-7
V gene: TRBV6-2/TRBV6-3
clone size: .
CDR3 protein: CASSLSRLYEQYF

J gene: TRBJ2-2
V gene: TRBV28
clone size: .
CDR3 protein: CASSSTGQGWSVKEAGELFF

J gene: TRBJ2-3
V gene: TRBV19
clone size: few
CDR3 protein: CASSIAGASGGNTDTQYF

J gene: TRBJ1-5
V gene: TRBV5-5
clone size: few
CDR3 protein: CASSFREHQPQHF

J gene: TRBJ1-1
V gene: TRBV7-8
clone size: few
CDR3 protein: CASTAGDRMNTEAFF

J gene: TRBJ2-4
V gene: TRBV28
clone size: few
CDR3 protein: CARSHASGQAKNIQYF

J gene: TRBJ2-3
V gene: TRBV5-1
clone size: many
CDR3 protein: CASSVWGRDTQYF

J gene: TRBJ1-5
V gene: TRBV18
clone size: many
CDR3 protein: CASSPDRNQPQHF

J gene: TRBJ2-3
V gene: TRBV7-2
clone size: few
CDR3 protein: CASSLGQLQADTQYF

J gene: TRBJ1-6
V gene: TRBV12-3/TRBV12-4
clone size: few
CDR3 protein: CASSLVSNSPLHF

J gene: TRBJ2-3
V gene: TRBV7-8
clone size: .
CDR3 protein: CASSSRLAGGYTDTQYF

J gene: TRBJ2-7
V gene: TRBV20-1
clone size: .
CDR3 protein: CSAVPIIAPNIEQYF

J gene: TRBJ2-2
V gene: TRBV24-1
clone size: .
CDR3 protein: CAISDLTGEMAGELFF

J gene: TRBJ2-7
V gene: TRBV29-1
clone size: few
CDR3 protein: CSVKIGGYEQYF